This T cell receptor beta chain was sequenced during a study of control samples from healthy donors and cancer patients. This table comes from immunoSEQ multiplex PCR, and its TCRdb copy is limited to in-frame clones, with some not included. Here the sample spans 150,000 or so clones, around 90% being singletons. V shed 0 bases, J shed 7 bases, and the junction held 4 bases outside the gene matches. Germline loops: CDR1 LNHNV, CDR2 YYDKDF (reference sequence). CDR3 length: 15 residues. The chain uses TRBV15 and TRBJ1-5; 9 bases map to TRBD1. The sequence derives from a woman in her 30s in good health. The sample taken for sequencing was blood. Here the CDR3 reads CATSREGQGGQPQHF. As DNA, the CDR3 is TGTGCCACCAGCAGAGAGGGACAGGGAGGACAGCCCCAGCATTTT. The variable domain in full, with the rest retrieved from reference TRBV15 and TRBJ1-5, is DAMVIQNPRYQVTQFGKPVTLSCSQTLNHNVMYWYQQKSSQAPKLLFHYYDKDFNNEADTPDNFQSRRPNTSFCFLDIRSPGLGDTAMYLCATSREGQGGQPQHFGDGTRLSIL.